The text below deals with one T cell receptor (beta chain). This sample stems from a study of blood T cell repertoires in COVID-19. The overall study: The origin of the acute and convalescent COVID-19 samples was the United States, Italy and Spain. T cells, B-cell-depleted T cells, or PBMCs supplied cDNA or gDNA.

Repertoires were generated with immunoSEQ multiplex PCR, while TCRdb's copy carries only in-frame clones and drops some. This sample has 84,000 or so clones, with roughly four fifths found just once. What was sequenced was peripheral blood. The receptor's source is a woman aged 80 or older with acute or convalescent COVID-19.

Here the CDR3 reads CASSQLQYNEQFF. The CDR3 nucleotides are TGTGCCAGCAGCCAACTCCAATACAATGAGCAGTTCTTC. V usage is TRBV7-9 and J usage is TRBJ2-1; no reliable D call. The CDR3 consists of 13 residues. Trimming removed 5 bases from V and 4 bases from J, with 9 bases in between. The germline V gene has CDR1 SEHNR and CDR2 FQNEAQ (reference sequence).